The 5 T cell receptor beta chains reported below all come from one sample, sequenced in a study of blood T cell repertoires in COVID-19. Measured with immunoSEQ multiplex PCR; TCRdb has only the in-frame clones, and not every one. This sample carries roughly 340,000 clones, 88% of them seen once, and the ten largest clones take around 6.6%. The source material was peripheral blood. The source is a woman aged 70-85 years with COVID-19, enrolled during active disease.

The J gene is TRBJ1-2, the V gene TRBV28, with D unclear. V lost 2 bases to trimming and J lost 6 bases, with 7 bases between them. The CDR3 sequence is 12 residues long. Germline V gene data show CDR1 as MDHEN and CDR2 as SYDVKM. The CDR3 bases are TGTGCCAGCAGTTTACGAGGGCATGGCTACACCTTC. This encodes CASSLRGHGYTF.

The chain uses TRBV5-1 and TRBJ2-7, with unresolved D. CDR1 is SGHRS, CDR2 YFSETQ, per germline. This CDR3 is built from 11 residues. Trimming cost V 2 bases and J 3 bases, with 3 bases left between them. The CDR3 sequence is CASSFLYEQYF. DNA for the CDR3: TGCGCCAGCAGCTTCCTCTACGAGCAGTACTTC.

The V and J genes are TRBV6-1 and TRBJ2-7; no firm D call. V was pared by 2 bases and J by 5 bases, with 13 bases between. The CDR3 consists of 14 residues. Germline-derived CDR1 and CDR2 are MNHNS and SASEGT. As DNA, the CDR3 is TGTGCCAGCAGTGAATTTGTGGGCCCCAACGAGCAGTACTTC. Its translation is CASSEFVGPNEQYF.

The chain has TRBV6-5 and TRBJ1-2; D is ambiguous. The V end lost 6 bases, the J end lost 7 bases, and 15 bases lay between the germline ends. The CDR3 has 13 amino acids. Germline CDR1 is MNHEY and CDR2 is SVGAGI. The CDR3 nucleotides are TGTGCCAGCAGACAAGCGGGAGTCGGTGGCTACACCTTC. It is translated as CASRQAGVGGYTF.

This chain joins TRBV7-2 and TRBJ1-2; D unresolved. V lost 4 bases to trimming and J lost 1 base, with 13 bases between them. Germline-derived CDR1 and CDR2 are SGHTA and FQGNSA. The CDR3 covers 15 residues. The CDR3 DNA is TGTGCCAGCAGCTCCCCATTAGGGAGTAACTATGGCTACACCTTC. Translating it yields CASSSPLGSNYGYTF.